These 13 T cell receptor beta chains came from one sample sequenced in a study of blood T cell repertoires in COVID-19. Clones were read by immunoSEQ multiplex PCR, and TCRdb kept only the in-frame ones, dropping some. This sample yields some 140,000 clones, of which approximately 83% are seen a single time; 18% belongs to the top ten. Sequencing input: peripheral blood. All receptors come from a woman between 50 and 59 years old who had recovered from COVID-19.

V is TRBV4-1 and J is TRBJ1-3, with 8 bases that match TRBD1. Trimming at V came to 1 base and at J to 4 bases, leaving 9 bases not matched to a gene. The CDR3 runs 17 residues. Germline CDR1 is MGHRA and CDR2 is YSYEKL. The chain's CDR3 is CASSQGRQGRAGNTIYF. The CDR3 DNA reads as TGCGCCAGCAGCCAAGGGAGACAGGGGCGAGCGGGAAACACCATATATTTT.

This clone was picked up a small number of times. The chain recombines TRBV30 with TRBJ2-1; possible D gene TRBD2, 5 bases. The V and J ends lost 2 bases and 5 bases respectively, with 10 bases between them. From germline, CDR1 is GTSNPN and CDR2 SVGIG (reference sequence). This CDR3 has 13 residues. The DNA of the CDR3 is TGTGCCTGGAGTTTTGGGAGTAACAATGAGCAGTTCTTC. It encodes CAWSFGSNNEQFF.

V gene TRBV6-2 or TRBV6-3 combines with J gene TRBJ1-5; 10 bases are shared with TRBD1. V dropped 5 bases and J dropped 5; count of bases not matched to a gene: 6. Germline lookup yields CDR1 MNHEY and CDR2 SVGEGT. The CDR3 loop spans 15 amino acids. The CDR3 bases are TGTGCCAGCAGTCCCGGGACAGGGGTCTATCAGCCCCAGCATTTT. Translated, it gives CASSPGTGVYQPQHF.

The V and J genes are TRBV3-1 (or the pseudogene TRBV3-2) and TRBJ2-7; 7 bases fit TRBD1. CDR3 size: 16 residues. Germline assignment: CDR1 LGHDT and CDR2 YNNKEL (reference sequence). V trimming: 4 bases; J trimming: 0 bases; junction bases outside the gene matches: 9. In DNA form, the CDR3 reads TGTGCCAGCAGCCCGAAGGGACAGTCGATCTCCTACGAGCAGTACTTC. It translates to CASSPKGQSISYEQYF.

The chain joins TRBV4-3 to TRBJ2-1, with 7 bases aligning to TRBD2. Germline CDR1 reads LGHNA; CDR2 reads YSLEER. This CDR3 spans 17 amino acids. After removal of 0 bases from V and 6 bases from J, the junction contained 11 bases not matched to a gene. DNA for the CDR3: TGCGCCAGCAGCCAAGAAGAGGGGAGGGTCCTTCCCAATGAGCAGTTCTTC. It specifies CASSQEEGRVLPNEQFF.

Concerning this clone itself: Additional DNA sequences in this sample encode the identical CDR3. V is TRBV27 and J is TRBJ1-5, with 9 positions matching TRBD1. CDR1 is MNHEY, CDR2 SMNVEV, per germline (reference sequence). J gave up 4 bases and V 3 bases, and 4 bases lay outside the gene matches. The CDR3 is 15 residues long. Here the CDR3 reads CASSLLGQGNQPQHF. In DNA form, the CDR3 reads TGTGCCAGCAGTTTGTTGGGACAGGGAAATCAGCCCCAGCATTTT.

This chain links TRBV30 with TRBJ2-7; 9 bases agree with TRBD1. Germline loops: CDR1 GTSNPN, CDR2 SVGIG (reference sequence). The V segment lost 5 bases and the J segment 5 bases; nucleotides outside the gene matches: 16. The CDR3 totals 16 residues. The CDR3 is CAWSRPPGTGFNEQYF. The CDR3 DNA sequence: TGTGCCTGGTCCCGCCCCCCCGGGACAGGGTTCAACGAGCAGTACTTC.

This clone was detected only a few times. V usage is TRBV20-1 and J usage is TRBJ1-3, with a weak D call TRBD1 (6 bases). The V gene lost 3 bases and the J gene lost 3 bases, with 9 bases spanning the gap. There are 13 residues in the CDR3. Germline V gene lookup returns CDR1 DFQATT and CDR2 SNEGSKA (reference sequence). CDR3 nucleotide sequence: TGCAGTGCTAGTTTACAGGGTGGAAACACCATATATTTT. Its protein product is CSASLQGGNTIYF.

J is TRBJ2-7 and V is TRBV18, with D maybe TRBD2 (6 bases). Trimming shortened V by 4 bases and J by 3 bases, and 16 bases separated the two germline ends. CDR1 is KGHSH, CDR2 LQKENI, per germline. The CDR3 totals 15 residues. The CDR3 DNA reads as TGTGCCAGCTCACTAACAATCGGGGGAGGCTACGAGCAGTACTTC. Encoded protein: CASSLTIGGGYEQYF.

This clone was found once. The chain carries TRBV7-2 and TRBJ2-7; no clear D. V was pared by 0 bases and J by 6 bases, with 9 bases between. Germline CDR1 is SGHTA and CDR2 is FQGNSA. The CDR3 has 13 amino acids. The CDR3: CASSLALASEQYF. The DNA of the CDR3 is TGTGCCAGCAGCTTAGCGCTGGCTTCCGAGCAGTACTTC.

The J gene is TRBJ2-3, the V gene TRBV7-2; 10 nucleotides align to TRBD2. Germline V gives CDR1 SGHTA, CDR2 FQGNSA. V shed 3 bases and J 2 bases; nucleotides not matched to a gene: 8. CDR3 length equals 17 residues. CDR3 sequence: CASSLTLLAGATDTQYF. The CDR3 DNA reads as TGTGCCAGCAGCTTGACCCTCCTAGCGGGAGCCACAGATACGCAGTATTTT.

This chain links TRBV12-3 or TRBV12-4 with TRBJ2-5; D gene ambiguous. V shed 4 bases and J shed 1 base, with 7 bases lying between them. This CDR3 is 13 amino acids long. The CDR3 region is CASSWRIQETQYF. The CDR3 DNA sequence: TGTGCCAGCAGTTGGAGAATCCAAGAGACCCAGTACTTC.

This clone showed up many times. The chain has TRBV14 and TRBJ2-2, with 9 bases matching TRBD1. Germline values: CDR1 SGHDN, CDR2 FVKESK. The CDR3 has 17 residues. J was trimmed by 6 bases and V by 4 bases; bases with no gene match: 12. In DNA form, the CDR3 reads TGTGCCAGCAGCCTCCGGACAGGGGTCGGGAATGCCGGGGAGCTGTTTTTT. It is translated as CASSLRTGVGNAGELFF.